The 5 T cell receptor beta chains reported below all come from one sample, sequenced in a study of T cell changes during pregnancy in multiple sclerosis. Assay used: immunoSEQ multiplex PCR; TCRdb lists only in-frame clones, some missing. Here the sample spans about 44,000 clones, about 90% being singletons. The material sequenced was CD4+ T cells from peripheral blood mononuclear cells, taken in the third trimester of pregnancy. The receptors originated from a female donor with multiple sclerosis, enrolled in a pregnancy study.

The V and J genes are TRBV7-9 and TRBJ2-1, with 9 bases identical to TRBD2. Germline CDR1 and CDR2: SEHNR and FQNEAQ (reference sequence). The V and J ends lost 2 bases and 3 bases, in that order; junction bases with no gene match: 5. The length of the CDR3 is 16 residues. CDR3 bases: TGTGCCAGCAGCTTAATAGCGGGAGAAAACTACAATGAGCAGTTCTTC. The encoded protein is CASSLIAGENYNEQFF.

The rearrangement uses TRBV5-4 and TRBJ2-2, with 8 bases fitting TRBD2. CDR3 length equals 15 residues. V was clipped by 5 bases and J by 2 bases; unmatched bases: 5. Germline CDR1 is SGHNT and CDR2 is YYREEE (reference sequence). In nucleotides, the CDR3 is TGTGCCAGCAGTCCCAGGACTAGCAACACCGGGGAGCTGTTTTTT. Translation gives CASSPRTSNTGELFF.

This sequence joins TRBV28 and TRBJ2-1, with D maybe TRBD2 (7 bases). This CDR3 spans 14 amino acids. The germline V gene encodes CDR1 MDHEN and CDR2 SYDVKM. V gave up 5 bases and J gave up 8 bases, with 16 bases separating them. The CDR3 reads CASSPLGGEDEQFF. The CDR3 DNA follows: TGTGCCAGCAGTCCCCTAGGGGGGGAGGATGAGCAGTTCTTC.

This clone was found once. The chain carries TRBV7-2 and TRBJ1-5; the match to TRBD1 covers 7 bases. CDR1 SGHTA and CDR2 FQGNSA come from the germline V gene. The CDR3 is 15 residues long. V shed 5 bases, J shed 4 bases, and the junction held 8 bases outside the gene matches. CDR3 coding DNA: TGTGCCAGCAGCAGGAACCGGGACAGAAATCAGCCCCAGCATTTT. Translated: CASSRNRDRNQPQHF.

This clone is a singleton in its sample. The rearrangement joins TRBV11-1 to TRBJ2-5; tentatively, D is TRBD2 (6 bases). The CDR3 has 14 amino acids. The V gene's germline CDR1 is SGHAT and CDR2 FQDESV (reference sequence). V was clipped by 4 bases and J by 2 bases, with 11 bases between them. DNA for the CDR3: TGTGCCAGCAGCTCCCCCCGGGGGCAAGAGACCCAGTACTTC. Protein sequence: CASSSPRGQETQYF.